This TCR beta chain was sequenced for a study of monozygotic twins with inflammatory bowel disease. Study results and caveats: Telling different T cell subtypes apart from each other was not possible. Similarity of repertoires did not differ between concordant and discordant twins, possibly from limited power.

Concerning this clonotype: Its matching antigen is unknown.

CDR1 and CDR2 (germline): SGHRS, YFSETQ. This CDR3 comprises 15 residues. Template switching introduced UMIs that contain a 6-nucleotide sample barcode. Using the 5' RACE reads, TCRdb records one entry per CDR3 protein without DNA. Its table lists some 83,000 distinct CDR3 sequences. The receptor was derived from a human donor with ulcerative colitis or Crohn's disease, or a healthy co-twin of an affected twin (not recorded which). Sequencing was performed on blood. The rearrangement joins TRBV5-1 to TRBJ2-1; TCRdb's assignment of TRBD1 cannot be checked, as there is no DNA. The CDR3 sequence: CASSSQGQGHNEQFF.